The source of this TCR beta chain is a study of blood T cells in healthy people across ages. Study conclusions and caveats: Samples with more naive T cells showed higher observed beta diversity.

This clonotype turned up a few times. Its matching antigen is unknown. The authors ran a second PCR of 7 to 11 cycles using a sample-barcoded 5' primer and a J-beta primer mix. TCRdb re-analysed the 5' RACE reads in MiXCR, keeping a single row per CDR3 protein. In the table there are fewer than 950,000 distinct CDR3 sequences, 35% to 40% of which are singletons. Caucasian individuals from Russia who were healthy and aged about 6 to 95 acted as donors. The CDR3 totals 13 residues. V lost 4 bases and J 4 bases, leaving 8 bases between the germline ends. Germline loops: CDR1 SEHNR, CDR2 FQNEAQ (reference sequence).

The TCR sequence derives from a man between 18 and 35 years old in good health. This sequence joins TRBV7-9 and TRBJ1-3; D call uncertain. The source material was blood. CDR3 in amino acids: CASSSQVGNTIYF. Written as DNA, the CDR3 is TGTGCCAGCAGCTCCCAGGTCGGAAACACCATATATTTT. Filled out from reference TRBV7-9 and TRBJ1-3, the complete variable domain reads DTGVSQNPRHKITKRGQNVTFRCDPISEHNRLYWYRQTLGQGPEFLTYFQNEAQLEKSRLLSDRFSAERPKGSFSTLEIQRTEQGDSAMYLCASSSQVGNTIYFGEGSWLTVV.